These 16 T cell receptor beta chains originate from one sample sequenced in a study of cytomegalovirus exposure and HLA in healthy donors. The PCR was carried out with 60 Vbeta primers and 13 Jbeta primers. Sequencing was performed with immunoSEQ multiplex PCR; in TCRdb, only in-frame clones are kept and a portion is missing. The repertoire holds more than 60,000 clones, with approximately 82% as singletons. Specimen: PBMCs. These receptors were taken from an older man in good health and CMV-seropositive.

This clone was found once. The V gene is TRBV10-3, the J gene TRBJ1-2; D perhaps matches TRBD1 (6 bases). V shed 2 bases and J shed 3 bases, with 13 bases lying between them. This CDR3 has 15 amino acids. Germline CDR1 and CDR2: ENHRY and SYGVKD. CDR3 nucleotide sequence: TGTGCCATCAGTGAGCCGCTACAGGGTGACTATGGCTACACCTTC. Encoded protein: CAISEPLQGDYGYTF.

The CDR3 spells CASSPGEGSNEKLFF. The CDR3 nucleotides read TGTGCCAGCTCACCCGGGGAAGGGTCAAATGAAAAACTGTTTTTT. The chain links TRBV18 to TRBJ1-4; D remains ambiguous. CDR1 is KGHSH and CDR2 is LQKENI in the germline V gene. Trimming shortened V by 3 bases and J by 5 bases, and 13 bases separated the two germline ends. The length of the CDR3 is 15 residues. Full variable domain (missing parts from reference TRBV18 and TRBJ1-4): NAGVMQNPRHLVRRRGQEARLRCSPMKGHSHVYWYRQLPEEGLKFMVYLQKENIIDESGMPKERFSAEFPKEGPSILRIQQVVRGDSAAYFCASSPGEGSNEKLFFGSGTQLSVL.

This rearrangement joins TRBV15 to TRBJ2-3; D not resolved. The CDR3 is 12 amino acids. V was clipped by 2 bases and J by 4 bases, with 4 bases between them. The germline V gene encodes CDR1 LNHNV and CDR2 YYDKDF (reference sequence). The DNA of the CDR3 is TGTGCCACCAGCAGAAACTCAGATACGCAGTATTTT. Translated, it gives CATSRNSDTQYF.

J is TRBJ1-1 and V is TRBV30; unclear D gene. Per germline, CDR1 GTSNPN and CDR2 SVGIG (reference sequence). V was clipped by 0 bases and J by 10 bases, with 12 bases between them. The CDR3 loop spans 12 amino acids. CDR3 bases: TGTGCCTGGAGTGTAACCCAGGAACTAGCTTTCTTT. This gives the protein CAWSVTQELAFF.

The rearrangement joins TRBV2 to TRBJ1-1; no reliable D call. CDR3 length: 12 residues. CDR1 and CDR2 (germline): SNHLY, FYNNEI. V gave up 2 bases and J gave up 9 bases, with 10 bases separating them. Here the CDR3 DNA reads TGTGCCAGCAGTGAATCAGGAGGGAAAGCTTTCTTT. Encoded protein: CASSESGGKAFF.

The chain carries TRBV5-1 and TRBJ1-5, with D unclear. V lost 0 bases, J lost 0 bases, and 7 bases lay in between. CDR3 length: 15 amino acids. Germline V gene lookup returns CDR1 SGHRS and CDR2 YFSETQ. CDR3 nucleotide sequence: TGCGCCAGCAGCTTGGGCAGTGATAGCAATCAGCCCCAGCATTTT. The encoded protein is CASSLGSDSNQPQHF.

The rearrangement joins TRBV10-3 to TRBJ1-2; possibly TRBD1 for D (6 bases). CDR3 length: 14 residues. Germline V gives CDR1 ENHRY, CDR2 SYGVKD. Trimming took 0 bases from V and 9 from J, leaving 14 bases between them. In DNA form, the CDR3 reads TGTGCCATCAGTGAGTCGGGGGGGGCGCTTAGCTACACCTTC. Its protein is CAISESGGALSYTF.

The chain uses TRBV12-5 and TRBJ2-7, with TRBD1 identical over 8 bases. This CDR3 region has 17 residues. Losses at the gene ends were 0 bases for V and 2 bases for J; bases not matched to a gene: 9. CDR1 and CDR2 from the germline V gene are LGHNT and FRNRAP. DNA of the CDR3: TGTGCTAGTGGTTTGGTACCCCGACAGGGGTGCGCCTACGAGCAGTACTTC. Its protein is CASGLVPRQGCAYEQYF.

J is TRBJ2-5 and V is TRBV25-1; 8 bases agree with TRBD2. The CDR3 extends over 14 amino acids. The germline V gene encodes CDR1 MGHDK and CDR2 SYGVNS. Trimming cost V 1 base and J 5 bases; bases outside gene matches: 3. The CDR3 coding sequence is TGTGCCAGCAGTGAATCGGGGACTAGGGAGACCCAGTACTTC. It specifies CASSESGTRETQYF.

The chain uses TRBV4-3 and TRBJ1-2; D possibly corresponds to TRBD1 (5 bases). The CDR3 contains 16 residues. Germline V gene lookup returns CDR1 LGHNA and CDR2 YSLEER. V was shortened by 1 base and J by 4 bases, with 16 bases between the two germline ends. CDR3 residues: CASSQAPRAEIYGYTF. In DNA form, the CDR3 reads TGCGCCAGCAGCCAAGCCCCCAGGGCGGAGATCTATGGCTACACCTTC.

This clone was recorded only once. The chain carries TRBV5-1 and TRBJ2-7; D might be TRBD1 (6 bases). The CDR3 length is 13 residues. Trimming took 0 bases from V and 3 from J, leaving 7 bases between them. CDR1 is SGHRS and CDR2 is YFSETQ in the germline V gene. The CDR3 protein is CASSLGGGYEQYF. In DNA, the CDR3 is TGCGCCAGCAGCTTGGGAGGGGGCTACGAGCAGTACTTC.

V and J are TRBV6-5 and TRBJ2-7; no clear D. The CDR3 is 14 amino acids. The V end lost 5 bases, the J end lost 3 bases, and 14 bases lay between the germline ends. The V gene's germline CDR1 is MNHEY and CDR2 SVGAGI. The CDR3 bases are TGTGCCAGCAGTCCTTCGTTCGGGTTCTACGAGCAGTACTTC. It specifies CASSPSFGFYEQYF.

The V call is TRBV5-1, the J call TRBJ2-3; D remains unclear. V lost 7 bases, J lost 4 bases, and 10 bases lay in between. From germline, CDR1 is SGHRS and CDR2 YFSETQ. This CDR3 has 12 residues. The CDR3 DNA reads TGCGCCAGCTCTCTACCTTCAGATACGCAGTATTTT. Its protein is CASSLPSDTQYF.

This chain connects TRBV2 to TRBJ2-7, with D possibly being TRBD1 (7 bases). The CDR3 runs to 15 residues. Germline CDR1 is SNHLY and CDR2 is FYNNEI. Trimming removed 3 bases at V and 2 bases at J, with 14 bases between. The CDR3 loop is CASSEAGGLAYEQYF. The CDR3 bases are TGTGCCAGCAGTGAGGCAGGGGGGCTAGCCTACGAGCAGTACTTC. Together with reference TRBV2 and TRBJ2-7, the CDR3 gives the full variable domain: EPEVTQTPSHQVTQMGQEVILRCVPISNHLYFYWYRQILGQKVEFLVSFYNNEISEKSEIFDDQFSVERPDGSNFTLKIRSTKLEDSAMYFCASSEAGGLAYEQYFGPGTRLTVT.

The V call is TRBV9, the J call TRBJ2-7, with 11 bases lining up with TRBD2. Per the germline V gene, CDR1 is SGDLS and CDR2 is YYNGEE. The CDR3 extends over 15 amino acids. J was trimmed by 4 bases and V by 0 bases; bases with no gene match: 3. The CDR3 DNA reads as TGTGCCAGCAGCGTAGAGGCTAGCGGGAGGTACGAGCAGTACTTC. Translation gives CASSVEASGRYEQYF.

V gene TRBV5-1 combines with J gene TRBJ1-1; 8 bases line up with TRBD1. Germline V lookup: CDR1 SGHRS, CDR2 YFSETQ. CDR3 length equals 14 residues. Unmatched junction bases numbered 3, after V lost 2 bases and J lost 3 bases. CDR3 amino acids: CASSFLQGDTEAFF. CDR3 DNA sequence: TGCGCCAGCAGCTTCCTACAGGGGGACACTGAAGCTTTCTTT. Full variable domain (remainder filled in from reference TRBV5-1 and TRBJ1-1): KAGVTQTPRYLIKTRGQQVTLSCSPISGHRSVSWYQQTPGQGLQFLFEYFSETQRNKGNFPGRFSGRQFSNSRSEMNVSTLELGDSALYLCASSFLQGDTEAFFGQGTRLTVV.